A selection of T cell receptor beta chains follows, all from one sample in a study of T cells after somatic rescue of genetic block. Only in-frame clones appear in the TCRdb table, and some are missing; sequencing was by immunoSEQ multiplex PCR. The sample consists of about 88,000 clones, approximately 90% of them appearing once. Specimen: peripheral blood mononuclear cells (PBMCs). The receptors derive from a woman in her late teens or twenties. The CDR3 runs from the conserved cysteine through the conserved F or W. Fields, in order: V gene, J gene, clone size, D gene, CDR3 protein, CDR3 DNA. D genes are given only for firm matches. Clone size is not always given. Where it is, it says once, few, many or a class for expanded clones.

TRBV5-4,TRBJ1-2,NA,TRBD1,CASSLDDRVGAHGYTF,TGTGCCAGCAGCCTAGACGACAGGGTTGGGGCCCATGGCTACACCTTC
TRBV15,TRBJ2-3,NA,NA,CATGGPRDTDTQYF,TGTGCCACCGGAGGGCCAAGGGACACAGATACGCAGTATTTT
TRBV10-3,TRBJ2-7,NA,NA,CAVSDSNFYEQYF,TGTGCCGTATCGGACAGTAACTTCTACGAGCAGTACTTC
TRBV6-5,TRBJ2-7,once,TRBD1,CASGPGQGAYEQYF,TGTGCCAGCGGACCGGGACAGGGGGCATACGAGCAGTACTTC
TRBV5-1,TRBJ1-2,NA,NA,CASSLVGGDYGYTF,TGCGCCAGCAGCTTGGTTGGCGGCGACTATGGCTACACCTTC
TRBV2,TRBJ2-7,NA,TRBD1,CASSGGTGRTFSYEQYF,TGTGCCAGCAGTGGGGGGACAGGGAGGACATTCTCCTACGAGCAGTACTTC
TRBV2,TRBJ1-2,NA,NA,CASSPDGVNYGYTF,TGTGCCAGCAGTCCGGACGGTGTTAACTATGGCTACACCTTC
TRBV18,TRBJ2-7,NA,TRBD1,CASSSPGQSTYEQYF,TGTGCCAGCTCGTCTCCGGGACAGAGCACCTACGAGCAGTACTTC
TRBV28,TRBJ2-5,NA,NA,CASSLGGEAETQYF,TGTGCCAGCAGTTTAGGTGGAGAGGCAGAGACCCAGTACTTC
TRBV28,TRBJ1-2,NA,NA,CAILGRPEDYGYTF,TGTGCCATCCTGGGGCGACCCGAAGACTATGGCTACACCTTC
TRBV10-3,TRBJ2-7,NA,TRBD2,CAIRGGSTYEQYF,TGTGCCATCAGGGGGGGGTCTACCTACGAGCAGTACTTC